This T cell receptor beta chain was identified in a study of metastatic and nonmetastatic thyroid tumors (dated by TCRdb to about 2020). Looking at the study overall: Repertoires were compared across peripheral blood and tumor or nodule tissue samples from malignant and benign thyroid patients. What the authors observed across the whole study: In both blood and tumor samples, malignant tumors were reported to have significantly higher TCR beta diversity than benign nodules.

CDR3 length: 12 amino acids, cysteine to phenylalanine. The read is trimmed to its CDR3 DNA, 36 bases read in frame from base 1. V loses 0 bases of germline sequence and J loses 4 bases, and the interval between the two ends is 6 bases. CDR1 DFQATT and CDR2 SNEGSKA were looked up in the germline V gene (reference sequence). This clone was recorded many times. Its cognate antigen has yet to be identified. No qualities accompany the bases; no much larger clone lies one base away. The library was obtained by PCR. The instrument was an Illumina HiSeq 4000. The TCR beta-chain CDR3 region of each patient was profiled by high-throughput sequencing. Per the original workflow: The researchers built a classifier to tell apart papillary thyroid cancer patients with distant metastasis, based on CDR3 differences among clinicopathological groups. To measure repertoire diversity the researchers used the Shannon index, while the Morisita-Horn index served to gauge how similar the tumor and blood repertoires were. TCRdb reworked the public reads: Q25 trimming with fastp, MiXCR clone assembly, productive beta chains retained. It is TCRdb's table, rather than the study itself, that gives the V and J calls and clone size. In all, the sample holds 22,000 or so clones, and less than 20% of those were seen once. The ten largest clones capture 25% to 35% of the sample.

None of the patients had been given any treatment before thyroid surgery. Using T-cell receptor beta sequencing, the study looked back at clinical samples from patients collected from the early 2010s to the late 2010s. This clonotype was obtained from a female donor with papillary thyroid cancer or a benign thyroid nodule (not recorded which). Some clones in this sample may be carry-over from other donors' samples. The sequencing sample was made of blood. Here the chain combines TRBV20-1 and TRBJ2-5; too little of a D gene remains to name it. CDR3 sequence: CSARDEGETQYF. Read as DNA, the sequence is TGCAGTGCTAGAGATGAAGGAGAGACCCAGTACTTC.